The sequence of this T cell receptor beta chain was determined in a study of cytomegalovirus exposure and HLA in healthy donors. The CDR3 is made up of 13 amino acids. Between the trimmed V and J ends, which lost 6 bases and 0 bases, there was a span of 8 bases. Germline assignment: CDR1 SNHLY and CDR2 FYNNEI. PCR employed 60 Vbeta and 13 Jbeta primers. Generated by immunoSEQ multiplex PCR, the TCRdb table keeps only in-frame clones and is missing some. The table includes 200,000 to 250,000 clones, about 84% detected once. Study-wide results and caveats: For most TCR beta V segments, an earlier analysis put the productive rate at about 87% or about 30% of the time. There were reportedly fewer N-insertions in an Asian-associated ancestry cluster than the roughly 670-donor mean, in a later analysis.

On this clone itself: Its specificity is unknown.

The donors comprised healthy bone marrow donors. The sequenced material came from PBMCs. J is TRBJ1-1 and V is TRBV2; the D is unclear. This TCR was sampled from a human donor in good health. CDR3 region: CASRGEMNTEAFF. CDR3 DNA sequence: TGTGCCAGCAGAGGAGAGATGAACACTGAAGCTTTCTTT.